This TCR beta chain emerged from a study of T cell responses to AZD1222 COVID-19 vaccine. Findings of the study overall: Spike-wide coverage was observed for vaccine-associated CD4 TCRs, with dominant responses at 160-218 and 743-854.

The germline CDR1 and CDR2 sequences are LNHDA and SQIVND (reference sequence). V lost 3 bases, J lost 5 bases, and 16 bases lay in between. There are 15 residues in the CDR3. To note about this clone: Antigen specificity is unknown.

Some clones are missing from TCRdb's copy, which holds only in-frame ones; the method was immunoSEQ multiplex PCR. The data show approximately 60,000 clones, roughly 89% seen once. The sample was peripheral blood, taken on day 0 of AZD1222 vaccination. The chain carries TRBV19 and TRBJ1-1; unclear D gene. This receptor was obtained from an adult in good health. CDR3 bases: TGTGCCAGTAGTATGAGAGGATTTAGTGGAACTGAAGCTTTCTTT. This codes for CASSMRGFSGTEAFF.